Only a few counts were recorded for the clone carrying this T cell receptor beta chain. The sample contains more than one DNA sequence encoding this CDR3. The sample is drawn from a study of blood T cell repertoires in COVID-19. Using immunoSEQ multiplex PCR, the repertoire was profiled, and TCRdb retains in-frame clones only, with some absent. The sample yields some 220,000 clones, 82% seen once. It was during active infection that Seattle patients were enrolled and then longitudinally followed. This CDR3 is built from 11 residues. V lost 5 bases to trimming and J lost 6 bases, with 8 bases between them. Germline loops: CDR1 SEHNR, CDR2 FQNEAQ (reference sequence).

Sequenced: peripheral blood. This receptor was identified in a woman in her 70s with COVID-19, enrolled during active disease. The J gene is TRBJ2-7, the V gene TRBV7-9; D remains ambiguous. CDR3 in amino acids: CASSLLSEQYF. CDR3 sequence (DNA): TGTGCCAGCAGCCTCTTGAGCGAGCAGTACTTC.